Here is one T cell receptor beta chain with its context. The data derive from a study of blood T cell repertoires in COVID-19. Overall study context: Samples taken during acute and convalescent COVID-19 were collected in the United States, Italy and Spain.

Trimming shortened V by 0 bases and J by 4 bases, and 13 bases separated the two germline ends. The CDR3 runs 15 residues. Germline V CDR1 and CDR2: SGDLS, YYNGEE. Libraries were prepared by immunoSEQ multiplex PCR; TCRdb keeps only in-frame clonotypes and omits some of them. The table lists 250,000 to 400,000 clones, under 95% of them singletons, with roughly 2.5% in the top ten. Participants were placed into cohorts based on the clinical history they reported. Material: PBMCs or T cells enriched from blood (not recorded which). The V call is TRBV9, the J call TRBJ1-1, with D uncertain. The TCR comes from a man in his sixties who had recovered from COVID-19. DNA of the CDR3: TGTGCCAGCAGCGTAGGTGTCGTGGGAGGCACTGAAGCTTTCTTT. It encodes CASSVGVVGGTEAFF.